These T cell receptor beta chains were read from a single sample in a study of cytomegalovirus exposure and HLA in healthy donors. Libraries were prepared by immunoSEQ multiplex PCR; TCRdb keeps only in-frame clonotypes and omits some of them. The repertoire holds 130,000 to 150,000 clones, with about 88% as singletons. Sequenced material: PBMCs. These receptors were collected from a woman younger than 35 in good health and CMV-seropositive. The CDR3 runs from the conserved cysteine through the conserved F or W. A D gene is named only where the DNA matches it firmly. Size is omitted from some rows. Given values are once, few, many or a class for expanded clones.

TRBV2	medium-sized	TRBJ2-2	.	CASSGQGRAGELFF	TGTGCCAGCAGTGGGCAGGGAAGGGCCGGGGAGCTGTTTTTT
TRBV7-8	many	TRBJ2-1	TRBD2	CASSLASAGVNEQFF	TGTGCCAGCAGCTTAGCGTCAGCGGGAGTCAATGAGCAGTTCTTC
TRBV28	.	TRBJ1-2	TRBD1	CASSQDRRLYGYTF	TGTGCCAGCAGTCAGGACAGGCGCCTCTATGGCTACACCTTC
TRBV5-1	.	TRBJ2-7	.	CASSLERTYEQYF	TGCGCCAGCAGCTTGGAGAGGACCTACGAGCAGTACTTC
TRBV14	.	TRBJ2-3	.	CASSQGRASTDTQYF	TGTGCCAGCAGCCAAGGCAGGGCCAGCACAGATACGCAGTATTTT
TRBV9	.	TRBJ2-1	.	CASSDGGQTLYNEQFF	TGTGCCAGCAGCGATGGTGGACAGACCCTGTACAATGAGCAGTTCTTC
TRBV27	.	TRBJ2-1	.	CASSPHPNPNEQFF	TGTGCCAGCAGTCCCCACCCTAACCCCAATGAGCAGTTCTTC
TRBV4-1	.	TRBJ2-1	.	CASSHSRGRGPDEQFF	TGCGCCAGCAGCCATAGTAGAGGAAGGGGCCCCGATGAGCAGTTCTTC
TRBV30	.	TRBJ1-1	.	CAWSVLDRDTEAFF	TGTGCCTGGAGTGTACTGGACAGAGACACTGAAGCTTTCTTT
TRBV6-5	.	TRBJ2-1	TRBD2	CASTPPGRRNEQFF	TGTGCCAGCACCCCACCCGGGAGGAGGAATGAGCAGTTCTTC
TRBV2	once	TRBJ2-1	TRBD2	CASRTSASYNEQFF	TGTGCCAGCAGGACTAGCGCCTCCTACAATGAGCAGTTCTTC
TRBV28	.	TRBJ1-4	TRBD1	CASNDRGGNEKLFF	TGTGCCAGCAATGACAGGGGAGGTAATGAAAAACTGTTTTTT
TRBV28	once	TRBJ2-7	TRBD2	CASSPRTSDYEQYF	TGTGCCAGCAGTCCCAGGACTAGCGACTACGAGCAGTACTTC
TRBV7-8	.	TRBJ2-7	TRBD2	CASSVSGRAGEQYF	TGTGCCAGCAGCGTAAGCGGGAGGGCCGGCGAGCAGTACTTC
TRBV4-3	.	TRBJ2-7	TRBD1	CASSQGQGRLSYEQYF	TGCGCCAGCAGCCAAGGACAGGGCCGTCTCTCCTACGAGCAGTACTTC
TRBV30	.	TRBJ1-3	.	CAWSVQGLVRFSGNTIYF	TGTGCCTGGAGTGTCCAGGGCCTAGTCCGGTTCTCTGGAAACACCATATATTTT
TRBV9	.	TRBJ2-1	TRBD2	CASSVPLAGVGLGEQFF	TGTGCCAGCAGCGTGCCCCTAGCGGGAGTGGGATTGGGTGAGCAGTTCTTC
TRBV6-1	once	TRBJ1-5	.	CASSLEGGLSQPQHF	TGTGCCAGCAGTTTGGAGGGAGGTTTAAGTCAGCCCCAGCATTTT
TRBV11-2	.	TRBJ2-1	.	CASSPRTVYNEQFF	TGTGCCAGCAGCCCAAGGACAGTCTACAATGAGCAGTTCTTC
TRBV18	.	TRBJ2-7	TRBD2	CASSPNPGLAGSYEQYF	TGTGCCAGCTCACCGAACCCAGGACTAGCGGGCTCCTACGAGCAGTACTTC
TRBV5-6	.	TRBJ1-3	TRBD1	CASSLAQGAIWSIYF	TGTGCCAGCAGCTTGGCCCAGGGGGCTATTTGGTCCATATATTTT
TRBV5-8	.	TRBJ2-5	TRBD2	CASSPGLAGYQETQYF	TGTGCCAGCAGCCCCGGACTAGCGGGGTACCAAGAGACCCAGTACTTC
TRBV5-4	few	TRBJ2-1	TRBD2	CASSFSGGGYNEQFF	TGTGCCAGCAGCTTTAGCGGGGGGGGATACAATGAGCAGTTCTTC
TRBV19	.	TRBJ1-1	.	CASSISGKGRGTEAFF	TGTGCCAGTAGTATAAGTGGGAAAGGGAGGGGCACTGAAGCTTTCTTT
TRBV10-3	.	TRBJ2-7	.	CAISETGYEQYF	TGTGCCATCAGTGAGACAGGTTACGAGCAGTACTTC
TRBV7-6	.	TRBJ2-1	TRBD2	CASSSSGGGNEQFF	TGTGCCAGCAGTTCTAGCGGGGGGGGGAATGAGCAGTTCTTC
TRBV9	once	TRBJ2-3	TRBD2	CASSVAWGEGRVDTQYF	TGTGCCAGCAGCGTAGCTTGGGGGGAGGGCCGGGTAGATACGCAGTATTTT
TRBV2	.	TRBJ2-1	TRBD2	CASSLREGSYNEQFF	TGTGCCAGTTCCCTGCGGGAGGGTTCCTACAATGAGCAGTTCTTC
TRBV11-2	.	TRBJ2-5	TRBD1	CASSLDRQGSGTQYF	TGTGCCAGCAGCTTAGACCGACAGGGGTCGGGGACCCAGTACTTC
TRBV14	.	TRBJ2-1	TRBD2	CASSQTGTSGSYNEQFF	TGTGCCAGCAGCCAAACCGGGACTAGCGGGAGTTACAATGAGCAGTTCTTC
TRBV10-1	few	TRBJ2-1	.	CASAGSLNEQFF	TGCGCCAGCGCAGGGTCACTCAATGAGCAGTTCTTC
TRBV9	once	TRBJ1-2	TRBD1	CASSAGTVGNRGYGYTF	TGTGCCAGCAGCGCGGGGACGGTAGGCAACAGGGGCTATGGCTACACCTTC
TRBV4-2	.	TRBJ1-3	.	CAGSQDSGSVSGNTIYF	TGTGCCGGCAGCCAAGATTCTGGCAGCGTCTCTGGAAACACCATATATTTT
TRBV5-4	.	TRBJ2-5	.	CASSFGASGGRETQYF	TGTGCCAGCAGCTTTGGAGCGAGCGGAGGGAGGGAGACCCAGTACTTC
TRBV9	.	TRBJ2-1	.	CASSEYGSENEQFF	TGTGCCAGCAGCGAATACGGGAGCGAGAATGAGCAGTTCTTC
TRBV7-2	.	TRBJ1-2	.	CASSLGAGNYGYTF	TGTGCCAGCAGCTTAGGTGCAGGAAACTATGGCTACACCTTC